This T cell receptor (beta chain) derives from a study of blood T cell repertoires in COVID-19. Looking at the study overall: Donors in the United States, Italy and Spain gave samples during acute or convalescent COVID-19.

Assay: immunoSEQ multiplex PCR; the TCRdb copy retains only in-frame clones and omits some. The sample holds under 200,000 clones; about 88% are singletons and the top ten take around 6.5%. CDR1 and CDR2 (germline): SGHRS, YFSETQ. V trimming: 5 bases; J trimming: 4 bases; junction bases outside the gene matches: 11. The CDR3 is 15 residues long. The V call is TRBV5-1, the J call TRBJ1-2; 7 bases agree with TRBD1. This TCR came from a woman older than 75 in a cohort sampled during active or convalescent COVID-19. The sequenced sample consisted of peripheral blood. The CDR3 region is CASRSWTGGTYGYTF. The CDR3 region has the DNA TGCGCCAGCAGGAGTTGGACAGGAGGTACCTATGGCTACACCTTC.